This TCR beta chain was captured by sequencing in a study of identical twins (TCRdb year 2016). Context from the whole study: TCR alpha and beta repertoires from monozygotic twins, unrelated adults of various ages and cord blood were deep-sequenced to test whether fetal clonotypes persist. To rule out contamination, replicate twin experiments were performed at different times with different library preparation protocols.

The library was built by means of 5' RACE. Data came from an Illumina HiSeq 2000. Template switching added a universal primer binding site, and the final cDNA carried a unique molecular identifier that allowed TCR cDNA molecules to be counted accurately. First-strand cDNA for TCR alpha and beta chains was synthesized from specific primers in the conserved constant-segment region. Each cDNA library was double barcoded, with a SMART-Mk sample barcode plus Illumina barcodes, to control for contamination. TruSeq adapter sequences along with Illumina sample barcodes were introduced in two successive PCR steps. TCR alpha and beta cDNA libraries were sequenced on the Illumina HiSeq platform with custom primers. Per the source publication's procedure: Raw reads were processed with MiGEC to extract unique molecular identifiers, and MiXCR was used to determine CDR3 positions. For each individual, recombination models were inferred using an EM algorithm with the repgenHMM and IGoR tools. Shared clonotype analysis was performed with the tcR package in R, normalizing sharing by the product of cloneset sizes. To study raw recombination free of thymic and clonal selection effects, out-of-frame nonproductive sequences were analyzed. Clones were called with MiXCR by TCRdb after fastp trimmed the public reads at Q25, and only in-frame beta chains were retained. Identical CDR3 proteins give one entry, which carries the most common genes and DNA. The V and J calls shown here were made by TCRdb, not taken from the authors' results. This sample gives 600,000 to 850,000 distinct CDR3 sequences in total; over 15% of them show up just once. Around 13% of the sample rests with the top ten.

Details on this clonotype: The antigen it recognizes is unknown. One base away there is no much larger clone; base qualities are not given.

The germline V gene gives CDR1 as SQVTM and CDR2 as ANQGSEA. Measured from the cysteine to the phenylalanine, the CDR3 is 14 residues long. The retained sequence is limited to the CDR3, 42 bases, with the frame set at the first base. Here is what the overall study found, with its caveats: Invariant T cells such as MAIT and iNKT could partly confound zero-insertion analyses, though diverse VJ usage argued against this for most clonotypes. Fewer insertions were carried by abundant cord blood beta clonotypes, a similar but weaker trend appeared in young adult naive repertoires, and no such trend appeared in memory repertoires. Compared with coincidental sharing between unrelated individuals, out-of-frame TCR alpha sequences shared between twins showed an excess of sequences with low generation probability. A weaker excess of twin sharing was found in beta out-of-frame sequences because the signal-to-noise ratio was lowered by fewer shared sequences. In monozygotic twins, recombination models systematically underestimated out-of-frame TCR alpha sharing, but the models matched the sharing seen between unrelated individuals. Because the same donors could not be followed over many years, the conclusions depended on cross-sectional statistical analysis.

Only healthy Caucasian donors were included. The twin cohort consisted of three pairs of female monozygotic twins, all aged about 18 to 30 years. Peripheral blood mononuclear cells were the source from which RNA for the TCR libraries was isolated. These records were also assigned to another study, of T cells expressing NK-cell markers. The second paper further reports: Three sorted T-cell subsets (CD3+CD56+NKG2C+, CD3+CD56+NKG2C- and CD3+CD56-NKG2C+) from seven to nine donors had their TCR beta-chain repertoires profiled. Of the eight sequenced donors, seven were found to be HCMV-seropositive and one was found to be HCMV-seronegative. To restrict sorting to alphabetaTCR-expressing T cells, an anti-gammadeltaTCR antibody was added in several experiments. In 5 to 7 donors, the dominant CD3+CD56+NKG2C+ clonotypes ranked among the top 10 CD8+ clonotypes, making up 1.0-7.0% of CD8+ T cells. Those dominant clonotypes were again the most abundant among CD3+CD56-NKG2C+ cells in several donors, at roughly 25-60.1%. Whether the expanded NKG2C-expressing T cell clones were specific for HCMV antigens remained unclear. Randomly selected healthy volunteers, three men and five women, were used as the eight sequenced donors. A commercial ELISA kit detecting HCMV-specific IgG in serum was used to determine HCMV serostatus. For five or six donors, unsorted PBMC were also used to sequence bulk peripheral blood T-cell repertoires. Reads were demultiplexed and grouped by UMI with MIGEC, and clonotypes were assembled and quantified with MiTCR. Only TCR cDNA sequences supported by at least two reads were kept to exclude erroneous sequences. The tcR package was used for downstream repertoire analysis, and clonotypes were matched between fractions using CDR3 nucleotide sequence together with V segment. VDJmatch was used to annotate antigen specificity against VDJdb, with one amino acid substitution allowed in CDR3.

Sequencing was carried out using PBMCs. The chain links TRBV29-1 with TRBJ2-2, and the D gene may be TRBD2, 5 bases matching. The receptor was isolated from a woman under 30 in good health. Read as DNA, the sequence is TGCAGTGCCGTACGGGGTTGGAACACCGGGGAGCTGTTTTTT. This is translated as CSAVRGWNTGELFF.